What follows are 22 T cell receptor beta chains derived from one specimen sequenced in a study of shared clonotypes between healthy human individuals. Repertoires were generated with immunoSEQ multiplex PCR, while TCRdb's copy carries only in-frame clones and drops some. Among about 2.1 million clones listed, about 93% were seen once. Positively selected for CCR7, the CD45RO-negative cells used as naive CD8 cells excluded terminally differentiated effector memory CD45RA+ cells. Specimen: naive CD8+ T cells from PBMCs. The receptors come from a man aged 18-30 years in good health. Some clones in this sample may be carry-over from other donors' samples.

The chain carries TRBV29-1 and TRBJ1-2; D ambiguous. The CDR3 loop spans 14 amino acids. Germline assignment: CDR1 SQVTM and CDR2 ANQGSEA. Trimming cost V 8 bases and J 4 bases, with 20 bases left between them. CDR3 DNA: TGCAGCTCCTGGGAGGGAAGACGGACCTATGGCTACACCTTC. Protein sequence: CSSWEGRRTYGYTF.

J is TRBJ1-2 and V is TRBV4-2, with no clear D. Germline CDR1 LGHNA, CDR2 YNFKEQ. Trimming stripped 0 bases from V and 4 bases from J, with 9 bases between. The CDR3 runs to 14 residues. DNA of the CDR3: TGTGCCAGCAGCCAAGAGAACAGCCCCTATGGCTACACCTTC. This gives the protein CASSQENSPYGYTF.

The chain joins TRBV25-1 to TRBJ2-7; 7 positions agree with TRBD1. Trimming removed 1 base from V and 3 bases from J; junction bases left unmatched: 6. CDR3 length: 15 residues. Germline V gives CDR1 MGHDK, CDR2 SYGVNS. CDR3 protein: CASSEFEGQYYEQYF. CDR3 in DNA: TGTGCCAGCAGTGAATTCGAGGGACAGTACTACGAGCAGTACTTC.

This rearrangement joins TRBV15 to TRBJ1-2, with 7 bases lining up with TRBD1. The CDR3 has 15 residues. From germline, CDR1 is LNHNV and CDR2 YYDKDF (reference sequence). Trimming at V came to 0 bases and at J to 4 bases, leaving 5 bases not matched to a gene. CDR3 in amino acids: CATSRDGTGAYGYTF. The CDR3 DNA follows: TGTGCCACCAGCAGAGATGGAACAGGGGCCTATGGCTACACCTTC.

The genes are TRBV29-1 and TRBJ2-1; unclear D gene. Germline CDR1 is SQVTM and CDR2 is ANQGSEA. Trimming removed 2 bases at V and 3 bases at J, with 5 bases between. The CDR3 is 12 residues long. The CDR3: CSVEISYNEQFF. The CDR3, as DNA: TGCAGCGTTGAAATCAGCTACAATGAGCAGTTCTTC.

This clone appeared once. The J gene is TRBJ2-5, the V gene TRBV7-9, with 7 positions matching TRBD1. Germline-derived CDR1 and CDR2 are SEHNR and FQNEAQ (reference sequence). V was pared by 5 bases and J by 5 bases, with 14 bases of the junction left unmatched. The CDR3 loop spans 16 amino acids. The CDR3 nucleotides are TGTGCCAGCAGCCAACCCCGACAGGGATCGGAGGAGACCCAGTACTTC. It specifies CASSQPRQGSEETQYF.

The chain couples TRBV28 to TRBJ2-5, with 7 bases that match TRBD1. CDR3 length: 16 amino acids. Germline assignment: CDR1 MDHEN and CDR2 SYDVKM. V shed 7 bases, J shed 5 bases, and the junction held 16 bases outside the gene matches. The CDR3 region has the DNA TGTGCCAGCAACACAGTCGGAGAGGGGGCTTCGGAGACCCAGTACTTC. Amino acid sequence: CASNTVGEGASETQYF. Full variable domain (outside the CDR3, taken from reference TRBV28 and TRBJ2-5): DVKVTQSSRYLVKRTGEKVFLECVQDMDHENMFWYRQDPGLGLRLIYFSYDVKMKEKGDIPEGYSVSREKKERFSLILESASTNQTSMYLCASNTVGEGASETQYFGPGTRLLVL.

The chain employs TRBV9 and TRBJ2-2, with D perhaps TRBD2 (6 bases). Germline V gene data show CDR1 as SGDLS and CDR2 as YYNGEE. The CDR3 extends over 10 amino acids. V was cut by 3 bases and J by 13 bases, with 7 bases left in between. The CDR3 is CASSGAGLFF. CDR3 bases: TGTGCCAGCAGCGGAGCGGGGCTGTTTTTT.

The chain employs TRBV30 and TRBJ2-7; D is unresolved. The ends were cut back, 3 bases at V and 0 bases at J, with 9 bases in the middle. Germline V gives CDR1 GTSNPN, CDR2 SVGIG (reference sequence). The CDR3 totals 13 residues. In DNA, the CDR3 is TGTGCCTGGAGACGCAGGAACTCCTACGAGCAGTACTTC. This sequence encodes CAWRRRNSYEQYF.

The rearrangement links TRBV4-1 to TRBJ1-5, with unresolved D. Trimming took off 0 bases at V and 0 bases at J, with 6 bases between the two ends. Per the germline V gene, CDR1 is MGHRA and CDR2 is YSYEKL. The length of the CDR3 is 15 residues. The CDR3, as DNA: TGCGCCAGCAGCCAAGAGGCAAGTAGCAATCAGCCCCAGCATTTT. Protein: CASSQEASSNQPQHF.

This chain links TRBV13 with TRBJ2-1; TRBD2 aligns across 8 bases. CDR3 length: 17 residues. V shed 2 bases, J shed 7 bases, and the junction held 13 bases outside the gene matches. In germline, CDR1 is PRHDT, CDR2 FYEKMQ (reference sequence). The CDR3 nucleotides are TGTGCCAGCAGCTTACAGCTGGCGGGAGGATTTTTAAATGAGCAGTTCTTC. It encodes CASSLQLAGGFLNEQFF.

The chain links TRBV7-9 to TRBJ2-1; D may correspond to TRBD1 or TRBD2 (5 bases each). This CDR3 is built from 13 residues. CDR1 SEHNR and CDR2 FQNEAQ come from the germline V gene (reference sequence). V lost 4 bases and J lost 15, with 19 bases in between. CDR3 bases: TGTGCCAGCAGCTCAGAGGGGTGGAAAGCGGCGTTCTTC. Translating gives CASSSEGWKAAFF.

V usage is TRBV6-5 and J usage is TRBJ1-5; D remains unclear. The CDR3 runs 15 residues. Looked up from germline, CDR1 is MNHEY and CDR2 is SVGAGI. The V and J ends lost 6 bases and 1 base respectively, with 13 bases between them. CDR3 loop: CASSLTRASNQPQHF. The CDR3 nucleotides read TGTGCCAGCAGCCTCACTCGGGCCAGCAATCAGCCCCAGCATTTT.

The rearrangement links TRBV28 to TRBJ2-3; 9 bases align to TRBD2. Germline CDR1 is MDHEN and CDR2 is SYDVKM. Trimming at V came to 5 bases and at J to 3 bases, leaving 9 bases not matched to a gene. The CDR3 has 16 amino acids. The CDR3 DNA sequence: TGTGCCAGCAGTGTGACTAGCGGAGGGGTGACAGATACGCAGTATTTT. Its translation: CASSVTSGGVTDTQYF.

The V call is TRBV29-1, the J call TRBJ2-1; tentative D call: TRBD1 (6 bases). Trimming took off 6 bases at V and 2 bases at J, with 14 bases between the two ends. This CDR3 region has 14 residues. Germline V gene sequence: CDR1 SQVTM, CDR2 ANQGSEA. The CDR3 DNA is TGCAGCGTGGGAACAGGGTTGCCCTACAATGAGCAGTTCTTC. Translation gives CSVGTGLPYNEQFF.

This clone was seen just once. The chain carries TRBV11-2 and TRBJ2-5; D unresolved. Trimming shortened V by 1 base and J by 5 bases, and 14 bases separated the two germline ends. Germline V gene lookup returns CDR1 SGHAT and CDR2 FQNNGV. The CDR3 is made up of 15 amino acids. This CDR3 reads CASSLGQRQRETQYF. In DNA, the CDR3 is TGTGCCAGCAGCTTAGGTCAGCGACAACGGGAGACCCAGTACTTC. Full variable domain (remainder filled in from reference TRBV11-2 and TRBJ2-5): EAGVAQSPRYKIIEKRQSVAFWCNPISGHATLYWYQQILGQGPKLLIQFQNNGVVDDSQLPKDRFSAERLKGVDSTLKIQPAKLEDSAVYLCASSLGQRQRETQYFGPGTRLLVL.

The chain combines TRBV5-1 with TRBJ2-7; D could derive from TRBD1 or TRBD2 (6 bases each). This CDR3 is 15 amino acids long. CDR1 is SGHRS and CDR2 is YFSETQ in the germline V gene. V lost 3 bases and J 4 bases, leaving 17 bases between the germline ends. The CDR3 region has the DNA TGCGCCAGCAGCTCCCCGGGGGCGGGCAGGTACGAGCAGTACTTC. It yields the protein CASSSPGAGRYEQYF. The whole variable domain, filled in from reference TRBV5-1 and TRBJ2-7, reads KAGVTQTPRYLIKTRGQQVTLSCSPISGHRSVSWYQQTPGQGLQFLFEYFSETQRNKGNFPGRFSGRQFSNSRSEMNVSTLELGDSALYLCASSSPGAGRYEQYFGPGTRLTVT.

The J gene is TRBJ2-1, the V gene TRBV27; D possibly uses TRBD1 or TRBD2 (5 bases each). The V end was cut by 5 bases, the J end by 8 bases, with 19 bases between. CDR1 and CDR2 (germline): MNHEY, SMNVEV (reference sequence). This CDR3 is 15 amino acids long. The CDR3 nucleotides are TGTGCCAGCAGTCCCCGGGACCCCCTATGGGATGAGCAGTTCTTC. This gives the protein CASSPRDPLWDEQFF.

J is TRBJ1-1 and V is TRBV19; TRBD1 is a possible D gene (6 bases). V was trimmed by 4 bases and J by 6 bases, leaving 15 bases between them. The length of the CDR3 is 14 residues. From germline, CDR1 is LNHDA and CDR2 SQIVND (reference sequence). The CDR3 is CASSRAQGSSEAFF. In DNA form, the CDR3 reads TGTGCCAGTAGTAGAGCTCAGGGGAGCTCTGAAGCTTTCTTT. Variable domain in full (rest from reference TRBV19 and TRBJ1-1): DGGITQSPKYLFRKEGQNVTLSCEQNLNHDAMYWYRQDPGQGLRLIYYSQIVNDFQKGDIAEGYSVSREKKESFPLTVTSAQKNPTAFYLCASSRAQGSSEAFFGQGTRLTVV.

J is TRBJ1-1 and V is TRBV6-5; the D gene is possibly TRBD1 (6 bases). The CDR3 has 15 amino acids. Germline V gene sequence: CDR1 MNHEY, CDR2 SVGAGI. The V end was cut by 2 bases, the J end by 1 base, with 11 bases between. This CDR3 reads CASSYLRTENTEAFF. For the CDR3, the DNA is TGTGCCAGCAGTTACCTGAGGACAGAGAACACTGAAGCTTTCTTT.

This rearrangement joins TRBV27 to TRBJ1-5; D call uncertain. Germline V lookup: CDR1 MNHEY, CDR2 SMNVEV (reference sequence). The length of the CDR3 is 14 residues. Deletions cut 5 bases from V and 5 bases from J, with 13 bases between. The CDR3 sequence: CASSLTPRDQPQHF. The CDR3 coding sequence is TGTGCCAGCAGTCTTACTCCGAGGGATCAGCCCCAGCATTTT.

The chain combines TRBV5-4 with TRBJ2-4; possibly TRBD1 or TRBD2 for D (5 bases each). The CDR3 covers 15 residues. V lost 3 bases and J 7 bases, leaving 17 bases between the germline ends. The germline gives CDR1 SGHNT, CDR2 YYREEE (reference sequence). CDR3 nucleotide sequence: TGTGCCAGCAGCTCGGGTCCGGATTGGGGGAACATTCAGTACTTC. This sequence encodes CASSSGPDWGNIQYF. The full variable domain, with the rest looked up from reference TRBV5-4 and TRBJ2-4, is ETGVTQSPTHLIKTRGQQVTLRCSSQSGHNTVSWYQQALGQGPQFIFQYYREEENGRGNFPPRFSGLQFPNYSSELNVNALELDDSALYLCASSSGPDWGNIQYFGAGTRLSVL.